Listed below are T cell receptor beta chains from one sample, sequenced in a study of high-grade serous ovarian cancer treatment subgroups. The protocol was immunoSEQ multiplex PCR, while the TCRdb copy is restricted to in-frame clones and leaves out a portion. Of 300 to 400 clones listed, approximately 70% are singletons. The sample taken for sequencing was tumor tissue. The receptors derive from a human donor with high-grade serous ovarian cancer. Each CDR3 is given with its conserved first and last residue. The size entry is marked missing in some rows and otherwise reads once, few, many or a size class.

>TRBJ1-1|-|TRBV4-1
CASSPDFTEAFF
>TRBJ1-2|once|TRBV30
CAWSIVYGYTF
>TRBJ2-7|-|TRBV7-6
CASSLFPSGGQDTYEQYF
>TRBJ2-7|-|TRBV7-9
CASSSLEVAYEQYF
>TRBJ1-6|few|TRBV19
CASSRGGDNSPLHF
>TRBJ2-3|-|TRBV5-1
CASSLLPNTDTQYF